The entry below describes one TCR beta chain. This entry is derived from a study of technical replicates of blood from four donors. CDR1 LNHNV and CDR2 YYDKDF come from the germline V gene (reference sequence). Trimming cost V 4 bases and J 0 bases, with 12 bases left between them. This CDR3 contains 16 residues. Sequenced by immunoSEQ multiplex PCR; TCRdb stores in-frame clones only, minus some. This sample has about 75,000 clones, with about nine tenths found just once. This TCR was sampled from a human donor in good health. Some clones in this sample may be carry-over from other donors' samples. Sequenced sample: T cells isolated from PBMCs. The chain uses TRBV15 and TRBJ1-4, with a possible D match to TRBD1 (5 bases). CDR3 region: CATSMRQLPTNEKLFF. The CDR3, as DNA: TGTGCCACCAGCATGCGACAGCTTCCAACTAATGAAAAACTGTTTTTT. The variable domain in full, completed from reference TRBV15 and TRBJ1-4, reads DAMVIQNPRYQVTQFGKPVTLSCSQTLNHNVMYWYQQKSSQAPKLLFHYYDKDFNNEADTPDNFQSRRPNTSFCFLDIRSPGLGDTAMYLCATSMRQLPTNEKLFFGSGTQLSVL.